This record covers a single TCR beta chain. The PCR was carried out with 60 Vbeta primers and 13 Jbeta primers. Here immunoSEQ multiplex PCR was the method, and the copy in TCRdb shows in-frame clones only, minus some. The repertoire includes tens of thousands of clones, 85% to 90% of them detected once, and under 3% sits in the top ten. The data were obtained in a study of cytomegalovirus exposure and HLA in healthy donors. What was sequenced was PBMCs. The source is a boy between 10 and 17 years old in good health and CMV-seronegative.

The CDR3 DNA follows: TGTGCCAGCAGCACTATCGGTTGGGGCTACACCTTC. Amino acids: CASSTIGWGYTF. The V and J genes are TRBV14 and TRBJ1-2; D unresolved. Germline V gene data show CDR1 as SGHDN and CDR2 as FVKESK. The CDR3 length is 12 residues. The V end lost 5 bases, the J end lost 8 bases, and 12 bases lay between the germline ends.